This paragraph covers one TCR beta chain sequence. This sample is drawn from a study of T cells in Graves' hyperthyroidism and ophthalmopathy. Unmatched junction bases numbered 16, after V lost 6 bases and J lost 2 bases. The germline CDR1 and CDR2 sequences are LNHDA and SQIVND (reference sequence). There are 18 residues in the CDR3. Researchers amplified the TCR beta CDR3 regions from RNA transcripts. Carried out on the TCR CDR3, a first-round RT-PCR used the HTBI primer set. Each CDR3 protein gets one entry after TCRdb re-called the multiplex PCR reads with MiXCR. The sample contains some 400,000 distinct CDR3 sequences, roughly 14% of which appear only once. Diagnosis rested on symptoms, serum thyroxine and TRAb, thyroid ultrasound, and orbital computed tomography.

The chain recombines TRBV19 with TRBJ1-5; 7 bases map to TRBD1. Sequenced input: blood. The receptor was isolated from a man aged 30 to 45 with Graves' hyperthyroidism that later progressed to Graves' ophthalmopathy. As DNA, the CDR3 is TGTGCCAGTAGCTATGGGGATCTACAGGGGAAGGGCAATCAGCCCCAGCATTTT. Translated, it gives CASSYGDLQGKGNQPQHF.